This T cell receptor beta chain was captured by sequencing in a study of blood T cells in healthy people across ages. Study as a whole: Through template switching, about one barcoded beta molecule was captured per two T cells, as measured in model experiments.

A sample-barcoded 5' primer and a J-beta primer mix were used in a second PCR of roughly 6 to 12 cycles. Via MiXCR, TCRdb re-called the 5' RACE reads, giving one row per CDR3 protein. The sample yields about 800,000 distinct CDR3 sequences, roughly 25% seen once. Trimming cost V 8 bases and J 1 base, with 11 bases left between them. Germline V lookup: CDR1 SEHNR, CDR2 FQNEAQ (reference sequence). The length of the CDR3 is 13 residues. Study findings and constraints: In long-lived donors, naive CD4+ cell counts and diversity exceeded those of aged donors.

For this clonotype: Its specificity is not known.

The sample also formed part of further work on T cells of mothers and their children. That investigation notes: Normalized overlap was always slightly, never significantly, higher in related than unrelated mother-child pairs.

The sequence came from a boy between 10 and 17 years old in good health. The sequenced sample consisted of blood. The rearrangement joins TRBV7-9 to TRBJ1-1; no definite D call. The CDR3 DNA sequence: TGTGCCAGCGCGAAGGATCCGAACACTGAAGCTTTCTTT. This codes for CASAKDPNTEAFF.